Sequencing of this TCR beta chain was carried out in a study of cytomegalovirus exposure and HLA in healthy donors. This CDR3 spans 12 amino acids. The germline V gene has CDR1 GTSNPN and CDR2 SVGIG (reference sequence). The ends were cut back, 0 bases at V and 8 bases at J, with 10 bases in the middle. Amplification used 60 Vbeta primers and 13 Jbeta primers. Only in-frame clones appear in the TCRdb table, and some are missing; sequencing was by immunoSEQ multiplex PCR. The data show roughly 100,000 clones, 71% seen once. The chain joins TRBV30 to TRBJ1-2; D gene ambiguous. What was sequenced was PBMCs. The clonotype comes from a female donor in good health and CMV-seronegative. CDR3 bases: TGTGCCTGGAGTGTACACAGTGGGGGCTACACCTTC. It translates to CAWSVHSGGYTF.